These T cell receptor beta chains were read from a single sample in a study of cytomegalovirus exposure and HLA in healthy donors. The data were produced by immunoSEQ multiplex PCR, yet TCRdb's version contains in-frame clones alone and is incomplete. The table shows roughly 130,000 clones, with 60% to 85% occurring only once. Sequenced: PBMCs. These receptors were collected from a man aged 40-49 years in good health and CMV-seronegative. Each CDR3 is given with its conserved first and last residue. Fields, in order: CDR3 DNA, CDR3 protein, clone size, V gene, D gene, J gene. A D gene is named only where the DNA matches it firmly. The listing skips clone size in some rows; elsewhere it reads once, few, many or a size class.

CDR3nt: TGTGCCAGCAGCTTGGGAGAAATCGACACCTACGAGCAGTACTTC
CDR3aa: CASSLGEIDTYEQYF
abundance: .
v_gene: TRBV5-5
d_gene: .
j_gene: TRBJ2-7

CDR3nt: TGTGCCAGCAGTTTCGGGCCGGGACTAGCTGTCGACGAGCAGTACTTC
CDR3aa: CASSFGPGLAVDEQYF
abundance: .
v_gene: TRBV27
d_gene: TRBD2
j_gene: TRBJ2-7

CDR3nt: TGCGCCAGCAGCCAAGGTTACAACACAGATACGCAGTATTTT
CDR3aa: CASSQGYNTDTQYF
abundance: .
v_gene: TRBV4-1
d_gene: .
j_gene: TRBJ2-3

CDR3nt: TGTGCCAGCAGCATATTCAGGGGCGGGCAGAGCGAGACCCAGTACTTC
CDR3aa: CASSIFRGGQSETQYF
abundance: .
v_gene: TRBV7-9
d_gene: .
j_gene: TRBJ2-5

CDR3nt: TGTGCCAGCACCACAACAACGACAGCGCACGAGCAGTACTTC
CDR3aa: CASTTTTTAHEQYF
abundance: .
v_gene: TRBV6-5
d_gene: .
j_gene: TRBJ2-7

CDR3nt: TGTGCCAGTAATACCGGAAACAGTCAGTACTTC
CDR3aa: CASNTGNSQYF
abundance: few
v_gene: TRBV19
d_gene: .
j_gene: TRBJ2-4

CDR3nt: TGTGCCAGCAGCTCATCGCAGGGGGCCTCCTACGAGCAGTACTTC
CDR3aa: CASSSSQGASYEQYF
abundance: .
v_gene: TRBV7-9
d_gene: TRBD1
j_gene: TRBJ2-7

CDR3nt: TGTGCCAGCAGTGACAACTTAGCGGGCTACGAGCAGTACTTC
CDR3aa: CASSDNLAGYEQYF
abundance: .
v_gene: TRBV6-1
d_gene: TRBD2
j_gene: TRBJ2-7

CDR3nt: TGCGCCAGCAGCCCGGGACTAGCGGGGGGTGAGCAGTTCTTC
CDR3aa: CASSPGLAGGEQFF
abundance: .
v_gene: TRBV5-1
d_gene: TRBD2
j_gene: TRBJ2-1

CDR3nt: TGCAGCGTTGTAGAGAGCTCCTACAATGAGCAGTTCTTC
CDR3aa: CSVVESSYNEQFF
abundance: .
v_gene: TRBV29-1
d_gene: .
j_gene: TRBJ2-1

CDR3nt: TGTGCCAGCACGGGTGACACCGGGGAGCTGTTTTTT
CDR3aa: CASTGDTGELFF
abundance: .
v_gene: TRBV9
d_gene: .
j_gene: TRBJ2-2

CDR3nt: TGTGCCAGCTGGGGGGGACAGGGGCTCTACGAGCAGTACTTC
CDR3aa: CASWGGQGLYEQYF
abundance: .
v_gene: TRBV5-8
d_gene: TRBD1
j_gene: TRBJ2-7

CDR3nt: TGCGCCAGCAGCCAATTTCTCCCACTAGCGGGAGGGCCTGACCGATACGAGCAGTACTTC
CDR3aa: CASSQFLPLAGGPDRYEQYF
abundance: .
v_gene: TRBV4-1
d_gene: TRBD2
j_gene: TRBJ2-7

CDR3nt: TGTGCCAGCAGTAGGCAGGGGGCTCTGGAGGATACGCAGTATTTT
CDR3aa: CASSRQGALEDTQYF
abundance: few
v_gene: TRBV7-8
d_gene: TRBD1
j_gene: TRBJ2-3

CDR3nt: TGTGCCAGCAGCCCCACAGGCCTCGGAAACACCATATATTTT
CDR3aa: CASSPTGLGNTIYF
abundance: .
v_gene: TRBV28
d_gene: .
j_gene: TRBJ1-3

CDR3nt: TGTGCCAGCAGTGAACGACGGACAGGGCGCCAAGAGACCCAGTACTTC
CDR3aa: CASSERRTGRQETQYF
abundance: .
v_gene: TRBV6-1
d_gene: TRBD1
j_gene: TRBJ2-5